Each of the 27 T cell receptor beta chains below was sequenced from the same sample in a study of blood T cells in healthy people across ages. Then a second PCR, running about 7 to 11 cycles, was carried out with a sample-barcoded 5' primer and a J-beta primer mix. From the 5' RACE reads, TCRdb called clonotypes with MiXCR, one entry per CDR3 protein. Of around 780,000 distinct CDR3 sequences in the sample, around a quarter were seen once. These same records also appear under a second study, on T cells of mothers and their children.

Sequenced sample: blood. The receptors were gathered from a boy under 18 in good health.

This clonotype was found a few times. J is TRBJ2-4 and V is TRBV3-1, with D uncertain. Trimming pared 0 bases from V and 0 bases from J, leaving 12 bases between. Germline V gene lookup returns CDR1 LGHDT and CDR2 YNNKEL (reference sequence). This CDR3 contains 17 residues. The DNA for the CDR3 is TGTGCCAGCAGCCAAGAGGATCTGAAGAGAGCCAAAAACATTCAGTACTTC. Translating gives CASSQEDLKRAKNIQYF.

DNA of the CDR3: TGTGCCAGCAGCTCTCTTCGGGGTGCCCAGTACTTC. It translates to CASSSLRGAQYF. This chain joins TRBV7-2 and TRBJ2-5; possible D gene TRBD2, 5 bases. The CDR3 length is 12 residues. CDR1 is SGHTA, CDR2 FQGNSA, per germline. V was clipped by 4 bases and J by 9 bases, with 12 bases between them.

This clonotype was seen at least ten times. This sequence joins TRBV12-3 or TRBV12-4 and TRBJ2-1, with D hard to call. The CDR3 has 14 residues. Trimming pared 6 bases from V and 0 bases from J, leaving 9 bases between. CDR3 sequence (DNA): TGTGCCAGCAGCCTCGTAAGCTCCTACAATGAGCAGTTCTTC. Its translation: CASSLVSSYNEQFF.

This clonotype was detected many times. The chain couples TRBV28 to TRBJ1-1; D unresolved. The ends were cut back, 5 bases at V and 9 bases at J, with 13 bases in the middle. This CDR3 region has 12 residues. Per the germline V gene, CDR1 is MDHEN and CDR2 is SYDVKM. CDR3 amino acids: CASSNTVGQAFF. In DNA, the CDR3 is TGTGCCAGCAGTAATACTGTCGGACAAGCTTTCTTT.

The chain carries TRBV11-2 and TRBJ2-1; 9 positions match TRBD2. The end of the DNA fits TRBJ2-7 better, so the J call may be wrong. The CDR3 sequence is 14 residues long. CDR1 and CDR2 from the germline V gene are SGHAT and FQNNGV. This CDR3 is CASSRGLAPYEQYF. CDR3 DNA: TGTGCCAGCAGCCGGGGACTAGCCCCCTACGAGCAGTACTTC.

This chain connects TRBV2 to TRBJ2-5, with D uncertain. The tail of the sequence fits TRBJ2-1 better, so the J call may be wrong. The CDR3 runs 15 residues. Germline values: CDR1 SNHLY, CDR2 FYNNEI. CDR3 loop: CASSEDSSSTDEQFF. In nucleotides, the CDR3 is TGTGCCAGCAGTGAAGACTCCTCGTCGACCGATGAGCAGTTCTTC.

The rearrangement joins TRBV5-6 to TRBJ2-7, with 7 bases matching TRBD1. The CDR3 sequence is 13 residues long. After removal of 8 bases from V and 1 base from J, the junction contained 6 bases not matched to a gene. In germline, CDR1 is SGHDT, CDR2 YYEEEE. DNA for the CDR3: TGTGCCAGTCCTCCGGGACAGTCCTACGAGCAGTACGTC. Amino acid sequence: CASPPGQSYEQYV.

The chain has TRBV11-2 and TRBJ2-1; possibly TRBD1 or TRBD2 for D (7 bases each). The CDR3 is made up of 14 amino acids. With 5 bases removed from V and 7 bases from J, the gap between germline ends came to 15 bases. Germline-derived CDR1 and CDR2 are SGHAT and FQNNGV. Written as DNA, the CDR3 is TGTGCCAGCAGCCCCCAGGGGGGGCGGAATGAGCAGTTCTTC. Protein: CASSPQGGRNEQFF.

The chain couples TRBV7-6 to TRBJ2-3; D might be TRBD1 (6 bases). The V and J ends lost 4 bases and 0 bases respectively, with 14 bases between them. Per germline, CDR1 SGHVS and CDR2 FNYEAQ. CDR3 size: 16 residues. CDR3 coding DNA: TGTGCCAGCAGCTCATCAGGGGTCATTAGCACAGATACGCAGTATTTT. Translation gives CASSSSGVISTDTQYF.

The chain employs TRBV5-1 and TRBJ2-1, with 9 bases aligning to TRBD2. The CDR3 contains 16 residues. The trim removed 4 bases at V and 5 bases at J, leaving 10 bases unmatched. Germline V gene lookup returns CDR1 SGHRS and CDR2 YFSETQ. The CDR3 coding sequence is TGCGCCAGCAGCCTCAGGCGGGCTAGCGGGGACAATGAGCAGTTCTTC. Its protein is CASSLRRASGDNEQFF.

The chain combines TRBV29-1 with TRBJ1-5; TRBD1 might be the D (5 bases). Trimming shortened V by 5 bases and J by 1 base, and 15 bases separated the two germline ends. The V gene's germline CDR1 is SQVTM and CDR2 ANQGSEA. There are 15 residues in the CDR3. This CDR3 reads CSVLIDSFSNQPQHF. The CDR3 region has the DNA TGCAGCGTTCTCATAGACAGTTTCAGCAATCAGCCCCAGCATTTT.

V and J are TRBV5-1 and TRBJ2-1; TRBD1 matches at 7 bases. CDR1 and CDR2 (germline): SGHRS, YFSETQ. The CDR3 is 14 amino acids. The trim removed 0 bases at V and 13 bases at J, leaving 10 bases unmatched. The CDR3 nucleotides read TGCGCCAGCAGCTTGGAGGGGGCAGGGACCGACCAGTTCTTC. It codes for CASSLEGAGTDQFF.

This clonotype was recorded a few times. The chain is built from TRBV6-2 or TRBV6-3 and TRBJ2-1; 9 bases line up with TRBD2. Germline V gene sequence: CDR1 MNHEY, CDR2 SVGEGT. The CDR3 sequence is 17 residues long. V lost 2 bases and J lost 5; bases outside the gene matches: 10. CDR3 region: CASSYPVSGGLNNEQFF. In DNA, the CDR3 is TGTGCCAGCAGTTACCCCGTCAGCGGGGGGCTCAACAATGAGCAGTTCTTC.

This chain joins TRBV3-1 and TRBJ2-1; 7 positions agree with TRBD2. This CDR3 has 14 residues. Germline trimming cut 3 bases from V and 12 bases from J; bases unmatched to any gene: 11. Germline loops: CDR1 LGHDT, CDR2 YNNKEL (reference sequence). CDR3 DNA: TGTGCCAGCAGCCACCCCCAGACGCCGGGGGGGCAGTTCTTC. It specifies CASSHPQTPGGQFF.

The chain joins TRBV12-3 or TRBV12-4 to TRBJ2-7; 7 nucleotides agree with TRBD2. The ends lost 7 bases at V and 2 bases at J; junction bases unmatched: 11. This CDR3 spans 15 amino acids. CDR3 loop: CASTLRGLTPYEQYF. The CDR3 DNA reads TGTGCCAGCACTCTGAGGGGACTAACTCCCTACGAGCAGTACTTC.

The chain carries TRBV2 and TRBJ2-6, with D hard to call. V lost 1 base, J lost 4 bases, and 5 bases lay in between. CDR1 SNHLY and CDR2 FYNNEI come from the germline V gene. CDR3 length: 14 amino acids. CDR3 DNA: TGTGCCAGCAGTGAAGGGTACGGGGCCAACGTCCTGACTTTC. Its translation is CASSEGYGANVLTF.

This clonotype was seen a few times. The V and J genes are TRBV9 and TRBJ1-2; D is uncertain. The V gene lost 4 bases and the J gene lost 0 bases, with 13 bases spanning the gap. CDR3 length equals 15 residues. Germline loops: CDR1 SGDLS, CDR2 YYNGEE. This CDR3 is CASSPSVGANYGYTF. The CDR3 DNA reads TGTGCCAGCAGCCCTAGTGTGGGAGCTAACTATGGCTACACCTTC.

The chain uses TRBV7-2 and TRBJ2-7; tentatively, D is TRBD2 (5 bases). Germline CDR1 is SGHTA and CDR2 is FQGNSA. The V end lost 11 bases, the J end lost 3 bases, and 17 bases lay between the germline ends. The CDR3 is 13 residues long. Written as DNA, the CDR3 is TGTGCCGCTGGTCGGGATCGGGGCTACGAGCAGTACTTC. This encodes CAAGRDRGYEQYF.

The chain carries TRBV7-3 and TRBJ2-1; D may be TRBD2 (6 bases). V was pared by 3 bases and J by 4 bases, with 10 bases between. The CDR3 totals 14 residues. Per the germline V gene, CDR1 is SGHTA and CDR2 is FQGTGA. The CDR3 DNA sequence: TGTGCCAGCAGCTTCGACGCGGGGTACAATGAGCAGTTCTTC. Encoded protein: CASSFDAGYNEQFF. Looking up the rest from reference TRBV7-3 and TRBJ2-1 gives the full variable domain: GAGVSQTPSNKVTEKGKYVELRCDPISGHTALYWYRQSLGQGPEFLIYFQGTGAADDSGLPNDRFFAVRPEGSVSTLKIQRTERGDSAVYLCASSFDAGYNEQFFGPGTRLTVL.

This clonotype occurred many times. V is TRBV28 and J is TRBJ2-5; no reliable D call. The CDR3 runs 13 residues. Trimming took 8 bases from V and 0 from J, leaving 10 bases between them. CDR1 MDHEN and CDR2 SYDVKM come from the germline V gene. This chain's CDR3 is CASALAYQETQYF. The CDR3 nucleotides read TGTGCCAGCGCCCTCGCGTACCAAGAGACCCAGTACTTC.

The J gene is TRBJ2-7, the V gene TRBV6-6, with D possibly TRBD1 on 6 matching bases. With 6 bases removed from V and 3 bases from J, the gap between germline ends came to 15 bases. Germline CDR1 reads MNHNY; CDR2 reads SVGAGI (reference sequence). CDR3 length equals 14 residues. CDR3 residues: CASRPGTQNYEQYF. As DNA, the CDR3 is TGTGCCAGCAGACCCGGGACACAGAACTACGAGCAGTACTTC.

The V call is TRBV27, the J call TRBJ2-3, with TRBD2 identical over 8 bases. With V trimmed by 3 bases and J by 0 bases, 5 bases remained unmatched. The CDR3 has 16 residues. Per germline, CDR1 MNHEY and CDR2 SMNVEV (reference sequence). Here the CDR3 reads CASSLAGGLSTDTQYF. As DNA, the CDR3 is TGTGCCAGCAGTTTGGCGGGGGGCCTTAGCACAGATACGCAGTATTTT.

In its sample, this clonotype was seen a few times. The V call is TRBV5-1, the J call TRBJ1-1, with a weak D call TRBD1 (6 bases). Germline CDR1 reads SGHRS; CDR2 reads YFSETQ. CDR3 length: 15 residues. Deletions cut 4 bases from V and 3 bases from J, with 16 bases between. The DNA for the CDR3 is TGCGCCAGCAGCCGGGGGGCGGGGATGGACACTGAAGCTTTCTTT. Residues: CASSRGAGMDTEAFF.

This rearrangement joins TRBV24-1 to TRBJ2-1, with D perhaps TRBD2 (6 bases). From germline, CDR1 is KGHDR and CDR2 SFDVKD. The V end was cut by 4 bases, the J end by 8 bases, with 17 bases between. This CDR3 is built from 15 residues. In DNA form, the CDR3 reads TGTGCCACCAGTGACATAGCGGCTCCGGGCTATGAGCAGTTCTTC. It is translated as CATSDIAAPGYEQFF.

The gene calls are TRBV6-5 and TRBJ2-6; D is undetermined. With 2 bases removed from V and 0 bases from J, the gap between germline ends came to 5 bases. CDR1 and CDR2 from the germline V gene are MNHEY and SVGAGI. The CDR3 is 15 residues long. The CDR3 coding sequence is TGTGCCAGCAGTTACAGTCGCTCTGGGGCCAACGTCCTGACTTTC. This gives the protein CASSYSRSGANVLTF.

This clonotype was seen only a few times. This chain joins TRBV28 and TRBJ1-5; D is possibly TRBD1 (5 bases). With 5 bases removed from V and 4 bases from J, the gap between germline ends came to 12 bases. Germline CDR1 MDHEN, CDR2 SYDVKM. The CDR3 sequence is 14 residues long. CDR3 in amino acids: CASSKGRENQPQHF. In nucleotides, the CDR3 is TGTGCCAGCAGTAAGGGGCGGGAGAATCAGCCCCAGCATTTT.

The V and J genes are TRBV27 and TRBJ2-1, with 7 bases aligning to TRBD2. The ends lost 5 bases at V and 4 bases at J; junction bases unmatched: 11. Germline CDR1 is MNHEY and CDR2 is SMNVEV (reference sequence). The CDR3 runs to 16 residues. The CDR3 region is CASSPTLRGRYNEQFF. CDR3 in DNA: TGTGCCAGCAGTCCCACTTTGCGGGGGAGATACAATGAGCAGTTCTTC.